Presented here are 24 T cell receptor beta chains from one specimen sequenced in a study of blood T cell repertoires in COVID-19. Profiling relied on immunoSEQ multiplex PCR, and the TCRdb table lists in-frame clones only, not all of them. The data show some 170,000 clones, roughly 89% seen once. Specimen: peripheral blood. These receptors were collected from a woman in her 70s with COVID-19, enrolled during active disease.

The chain uses TRBV11-3 and TRBJ2-3; TRBD2 matches at 12 bases. Germline lookup yields CDR1 SGHNT and CDR2 YENEEA. CDR3 length equals 19 residues. V shed 2 bases and J 1 base; nucleotides not matched to a gene: 10. This CDR3 reads CASSLWLAGGQVGTDTQYF. The CDR3 DNA reads as TGTGCCAGCAGCTTATGGCTAGCGGGAGGGCAGGTCGGCACAGATACGCAGTATTTT.

V and J are TRBV28 and TRBJ1-1; 8 bases are shared with TRBD1. V shed 7 bases and J 6 bases; nucleotides not matched to a gene: 13. Germline V gene sequence: CDR1 MDHEN, CDR2 SYDVKM. The CDR3 has 15 residues. The CDR3 DNA sequence: TGTGCCAGCACCCAGGGGCAGGGGGCGGGATCTGAAGCTTTCTTT. Translating gives CASTQGQGAGSEAFF. The full variable domain, completed using reference TRBV28 and TRBJ1-1, is DVKVTQSSRYLVKRTGEKVFLECVQDMDHENMFWYRQDPGLGLRLIYFSYDVKMKEKGDIPEGYSVSREKKERFSLILESASTNQTSMYLCASTQGQGAGSEAFFGQGTRLTVV.

The chain employs TRBV15 and TRBJ1-5; D not certain. The CDR3 contains 13 residues. The V gene lost 1 base and the J gene lost 4 bases, with 5 bases spanning the gap. Per the germline V gene, CDR1 is LNHNV and CDR2 is YYDKDF (reference sequence). CDR3 sequence reads: CATSRVYNQPQHF. CDR3 nucleotide sequence: TGTGCCACCAGCAGAGTTTATAATCAGCCCCAGCATTTT.

The chain carries TRBV28 and TRBJ2-7, with 11 nucleotides matching TRBD2. V gave up 10 bases and J gave up 3 bases; unmatched junction bases: 8. Germline V lookup: CDR1 MDHEN, CDR2 SYDVKM. The CDR3 is 14 residues long. CDR3 sequence reads: CATQGTSGYYEQYF. The CDR3 nucleotides are TGTGCCACCCAGGGGACTAGCGGATACTACGAGCAGTACTTC.

This clone was found once. The chain has TRBV6-5 and TRBJ2-1; no clear D gene. Germline assignment: CDR1 MNHEY and CDR2 SVGAGI. Trimming pared 7 bases from V and 9 bases from J, leaving 13 bases between. The CDR3 totals 12 residues. CDR3 bases: TGTGCCAGCACCCCCTTGCTCGGTGAGCAGTTCTTC. It codes for CASTPLLGEQFF.

The chain is built from TRBV18 and TRBJ1-6; tentatively, D is TRBD1 (6 bases). Germline lookup yields CDR1 KGHSH and CDR2 LQKENI. The CDR3 is 15 amino acids. Trimming shortened V by 3 bases and J by 4 bases, and 10 bases separated the two germline ends. CDR3 amino acids: CASSPRQDYNSPLHF. The CDR3 DNA reads as TGTGCCAGCTCACCTCGACAGGATTATAATTCACCCCTCCACTTT.

The chain uses TRBV19 and TRBJ1-5; no definite D call. Germline CDR1 and CDR2: LNHDA and SQIVND (reference sequence). The CDR3 contains 14 residues. The ends were cut back, 1 base at V and 6 bases at J, with 10 bases in the middle. Written as DNA, the CDR3 is TGTGCCAGTAGTATAGCGATACTCATTCAGCCCCAGCATTTT. Translating gives CASSIAILIQPQHF. Together with reference TRBV19 and TRBJ1-5, the CDR3 gives the full variable domain: DGGITQSPKYLFRKEGQNVTLSCEQNLNHDAMYWYRQDPGQGLRLIYYSQIVNDFQKGDIAEGYSVSREKKESFPLTVTSAQKNPTAFYLCASSIAILIQPQHFGDGTRLSIL.

The chain joins TRBV9 to TRBJ2-1; the D gene is possibly TRBD2 (5 bases). V was clipped by 3 bases and J by 6 bases, with 16 bases between them. Germline V gene lookup returns CDR1 SGDLS and CDR2 YYNGEE. This CDR3 comprises 15 residues. CDR3 amino acids: CASSGTSGKGNEQFF. The CDR3 DNA is TGTGCCAGCAGCGGAACTAGTGGTAAGGGCAATGAGCAGTTCTTC.

V usage is TRBV5-1 and J usage is TRBJ1-1, with 10 bases matching TRBD1. The CDR3 is 14 residues long. Germline loops: CDR1 SGHRS, CDR2 YFSETQ. Trimming cost V 4 bases and J 6 bases; bases outside gene matches: 6. The DNA for the CDR3 is TGCGCCAGCAGCACGGGGGACAGGGGACCTGAAGCTTTCTTT. As protein: CASSTGDRGPEAFF.

The chain employs TRBV19 and TRBJ2-1; perhaps TRBD2 as D (6 bases). V gave up 7 bases and J gave up 0 bases, with 13 bases separating them. The CDR3 extends over 15 amino acids. Germline CDR1 and CDR2: LNHDA and SQIVND (reference sequence). The CDR3, as DNA: TGTGCCAGTATCCCCCGGGGGTCCTCCTACAATGAGCAGTTCTTC. It translates to CASIPRGSSYNEQFF.

The V gene is TRBV19, the J gene TRBJ2-7; tentative D call: TRBD1 (5 bases). This CDR3 has 15 residues. In germline, CDR1 is LNHDA, CDR2 SQIVND (reference sequence). V lost 4 bases and J lost 4, with 17 bases in between. CDR3 amino acids: CASSTTARTRYEQYF. The CDR3 bases are TGTGCCAGTAGTACAACAGCTCGGACAAGGTACGAGCAGTACTTC.

The V call is TRBV19, the J call TRBJ1-1, with 7 bases that match TRBD1. The CDR3 is 14 residues long. V gave up 9 bases and J gave up 0 bases; unmatched junction bases: 7. Germline-derived CDR1 and CDR2 are LNHDA and SQIVND (reference sequence). The CDR3 coding sequence is TGTGCCAGCTCTCCCGGGACAGTGAACACTGAAGCTTTCTTT. It translates to CASSPGTVNTEAFF.

CDR3 loop: CASSRTSGSNEQFF. The CDR3 coding sequence is TGTGCCAGCAGCAGGACTAGCGGGAGCAATGAGCAGTTCTTC. This chain joins TRBV11-3 and TRBJ2-1; 13 positions agree with TRBD2. The trim removed 5 bases at V and 6 bases at J, leaving 1 base unmatched. Germline CDR1 is SGHNT and CDR2 is YENEEA. This CDR3 comprises 14 residues.

V gene TRBV9 combines with J gene TRBJ2-5, with D possibly TRBD1 on 6 matching bases. Trimming pared 0 bases from V and 7 bases from J, leaving 13 bases between. The CDR3 runs to 14 residues. The germline gives CDR1 SGDLS, CDR2 YYNGEE. CDR3 residues: CASSVAGASRTQYF. The CDR3 coding sequence is TGTGCCAGCAGCGTAGCAGGGGCGAGTAGGACCCAGTACTTC. Complete variable domain (other parts from reference TRBV9 and TRBJ2-5): DSGVTQTPKHLITATGQRVTLRCSPRSGDLSVYWYQQSLDQGLQFLIQYYNGEERAKGNILERFSAQQFPDLHSELNLSSLELGDSALYFCASSVAGASRTQYFGPGTRLLVL.

This clone was detected only a few times. The CDR3 DNA is TGTGCCAGCTCATCGGGTGTATACACTGAAGCTTTCTTT. Translating it yields CASSSGVYTEAFF. The chain has TRBV2 and TRBJ1-1; D is unresolved. Germline V lookup: CDR1 SNHLY, CDR2 FYNNEI. V lost 8 bases and J 3 bases, leaving 13 bases between the germline ends. The CDR3 extends over 13 amino acids.

The V call is TRBV7-3, the J call TRBJ2-7, with 13 bases lining up with TRBD2. The germline V gene encodes CDR1 SGHTA and CDR2 FQGTGA. The CDR3 contains 16 residues. V gave up 0 bases and J gave up 5 bases; unmatched junction bases: 4. The CDR3 region is CASSLTGTSGINEQYF. In DNA form, the CDR3 reads TGTGCCAGCAGCTTAACAGGGACTAGCGGGATCAACGAGCAGTACTTC. The full variable domain, rest sourced from reference TRBV7-3 and TRBJ2-7, is GAGVSQTPSNKVTEKGKYVELRCDPISGHTALYWYRQSLGQGPEFLIYFQGTGAADDSGLPNDRFFAVRPEGSVSTLKIQRTERGDSAVYLCASSLTGTSGINEQYFGPGTRLTVT.

The chain recombines TRBV6-5 with TRBJ1-1; no firm D call. Trimming removed 8 bases from V and 4 bases from J, with 8 bases in between. Germline V gene sequence: CDR1 MNHEY, CDR2 SVGAGI. The CDR3 covers 11 residues. The CDR3 loop reads CASGLRTEAFF. The CDR3 region has the DNA TGTGCCAGCGGACTGCGCACTGAAGCTTTCTTT.

This clone was counted between two and nine times. The chain links TRBV12-3 or TRBV12-4 to TRBJ1-1; D is unclear. This CDR3 comprises 13 residues. Trimming stripped 5 bases from V and 4 bases from J, with 11 bases between. CDR3 DNA sequence: TGTGCCAGCAGTCGCCGAGTCGGCACTGAAGCTTTCTTT. Its translation is CASSRRVGTEAFF.

The V call is TRBV28, the J call TRBJ2-7; 7 bases are a match to TRBD2. CDR1 is MDHEN, CDR2 SYDVKM, per germline. This CDR3 contains 15 residues. V trimming: 6 bases; J trimming: 7 bases; junction bases outside the gene matches: 15. DNA of the CDR3: TGTGCCAGCAGACCCTTCGGGGGAGGGCCGGTTGAGCAGTACTTC. It yields the protein CASRPFGGGPVEQYF.

This clone was seen only a few times. The V gene is TRBV29-1, the J gene TRBJ2-7, with 11 bases fitting TRBD1. Germline V gives CDR1 SQVTM, CDR2 ANQGSEA. The length of the CDR3 is 13 residues. The junction had 4 bases not matched to a gene; V was cut back by 6 bases and J by 3 bases. Here the CDR3 reads CSVRGTGGYEQYF. The CDR3 DNA is TGCAGCGTCCGCGGGACAGGGGGCTACGAGCAGTACTTC.

This chain connects TRBV7-8 to TRBJ2-7, with D perhaps TRBD2 (6 bases). Deletions cut 5 bases from V and 5 bases from J, with 13 bases between. From germline, CDR1 is SGHVS and CDR2 FQNEAQ. The CDR3 is 13 residues long. The CDR3 DNA is TGTGCCAGCAGCCGGGACTGGGCCGACGAGCAGTACTTC. It codes for CASSRDWADEQYF.

This sequence joins TRBV28 and TRBJ2-1, with 10 bases matching TRBD1. The V segment lost 5 bases and the J segment 9 bases; nucleotides outside the gene matches: 13. Per the germline V gene, CDR1 is MDHEN and CDR2 is SYDVKM. The CDR3 runs to 16 residues. DNA of the CDR3: TGTGCCAGCAGTCCACCTGACAGGGGGCCGTCCAGTGAGCAGTTCTTC. It yields the protein CASSPPDRGPSSEQFF.

The J gene is TRBJ2-2, the V gene TRBV9; unclear D gene. The germline CDR1 and CDR2 sequences are SGDLS and YYNGEE. The CDR3 length is 14 residues. V lost 3 bases, J lost 5 bases, and 11 bases lay in between. In DNA form, the CDR3 reads TGTGCCAGCAGCGGTGAGAGATCAACCGGGGAGCTGTTTTTT. This sequence encodes CASSGERSTGELFF.

The chain has TRBV7-2 and TRBJ1-2; D not certain. Trimming cost V 1 base and J 4 bases, with 13 bases left between them. The CDR3 has 15 residues. CDR1 is SGHTA and CDR2 is FQGNSA in the germline V gene. CDR3: CASSLEAWEVYGYTF. The CDR3 DNA reads TGTGCCAGCAGCTTAGAGGCTTGGGAGGTCTATGGCTACACCTTC.